This is a list of T cell receptor beta chains from one sample in a study of T cell responses to AZD1222 COVID-19 vaccine. Produced via immunoSEQ multiplex PCR; TCRdb's table is partial and in-frame only. The sample lists more than 150,000 clones, approximately 92% occurring once. Material: peripheral blood, obtained on day 0 of AZD1222 vaccination. The receptors originated from an adult in good health. CDR3s include the opening cysteine and the closing phenylalanine or tryptophan. D genes are given only for firm matches. Expanded clones get a size class; other rows say once, few or many, or leave the size out.

NA	once	TRBV4-1	TRBJ1-3	TGCGCCAGCAGCCACCCTTCGAGGGGTACTGGAAACACCATATATTTT	CASSHPSRGTGNTIYF
TRBD2	NA	TRBV18	TRBJ2-1	TGTGCCAGCTCACAACGAGGAGGGACTAGCGGGAAATACAATGAGCAGTTCTTC	CASSQRGGTSGKYNEQFF
NA	NA	TRBV7-9	TRBJ2-1	TGTGCCAGCAGCCCGCAAGGGACAAGACCATACAATGAGCAGTTCTTC	CASSPQGTRPYNEQFF
NA	NA	TRBV19	TRBJ2-1	TGTGCCAGTAGTAAGGACAGATTTGATGGGCAGTTCTTC	CASSKDRFDGQFF
NA	NA	TRBV21-1	TRBJ1-5	TGTGCCAGCAGCAAAGGTAGGGCAGGTTTTACCCGAATCTATCAGCCCCAGCATTTT	CASSKGRAGFTRIYQPQHF
NA	NA	TRBV28	TRBJ1-1	TGTGCCAGCAGTCTTACCTCCTCGGGACTCCCGAACACTGAAGCTTTCTTT	CASSLTSSGLPNTEAFF
TRBD1	NA	TRBV7-9	TRBJ1-2	TGTGCCAGCAGCTTCGGACCGGGACAGGGCGATGGCTACACCTTC	CASSFGPGQGDGYTF
TRBD1	once	TRBV4-3	TRBJ2-1	TGCGCCAGCAGCCAGTCTTACCGGGACAGGGGGTACAATGAGCAGTTCTTC	CASSQSYRDRGYNEQFF
NA	once	TRBV4-3	TRBJ1-1	TGCGCCAGCAGCCAAGATAGGGGCACTGAAGCTTTCTTT	CASSQDRGTEAFF
TRBD1	NA	TRBV27	TRBJ1-6	TGTGCCAGCAGTCAGGGGACAGCTATCTCGTATAATTCACCCCTCCACTTT	CASSQGTAISYNSPLHF
TRBD1	once	TRBV6-2/TRBV6-3	TRBJ2-2	TGTGCCAGCAGTTACGGGTCAGGGGGATGGACCGGGGAGCTGTTTTTT	CASSYGSGGWTGELFF
NA	NA	TRBV19	TRBJ1-1	TGTGCCAGTACCCTCACAGGGTATACTGAAGCTTTCTTT	CASTLTGYTEAFF
TRBD1	few	TRBV9	TRBJ2-7	TGTGCCAGCAGCCTACAGGGGGAGTCCTACGAGCAGTACTTC	CASSLQGESYEQYF
TRBD1	NA	TRBV11-3	TRBJ1-1	TGTGCCAGCAGCCGGGGACAGGGCCGCAGCGAAGCTTTCTTT	CASSRGQGRSEAFF
NA	NA	TRBV6-5	TRBJ2-7	TGTGCCAGCAGTACAGGGTCATCCTACGAGCAGTACTTC	CASSTGSSYEQYF
TRBD1	NA	TRBV11-3	TRBJ1-1	TGTGCCAGCAGCCAGCAGGGGGGCATCGGCACTGAAGCTTTCTTT	CASSQQGGIGTEAFF
NA	NA	TRBV10-1	TRBJ1-6	TGCGCCAGCGGCGAAGGAATGGACGCCTATAATTCACCCCTCCACTTT	CASGEGMDAYNSPLHF
NA	NA	TRBV28	TRBJ2-3	TGTGCCAGCAGTTCCAGTCATGGGGGGAGCACAGATACGCAGTATTTT	CASSSSHGGSTDTQYF
TRBD1	NA	TRBV6-5	TRBJ1-2	TGTGCCAGCAGTTACTTGACCGGGACAGGGAGCGGCTACACCTTC	CASSYLTGTGSGYTF
NA	NA	TRBV29-1	TRBJ2-6	TGCAGCGCCCTGGACAGCATACCCTCTGGGGCCAACGTCCTGACTTTC	CSALDSIPSGANVLTF
NA	NA	TRBV5-4	TRBJ1-1	TGTGCCAGCAGCTTGCCAGGGAGGGGCACTGAAGCTTTCTTT	CASSLPGRGTEAFF
NA	medium-sized	TRBV7-2	TRBJ1-5	TGTGCCAGCAGCCAAGAGCTCAATCAGCCCCAGCATTTT	CASSQELNQPQHF
NA	NA	TRBV11-3	TRBJ2-2	TGTGCCAGCAGCTTAGAGGGGCCGAACACCGGGGAGCTGTTTTTT	CASSLEGPNTGELFF
NA	NA	TRBV6-1	TRBJ1-1	TGTGCCAGCAGTGAAGCGCTTAATAGGGCCAGTAGCACTGAAGCTTTCTTT	CASSEALNRASSTEAFF
TRBD1	NA	TRBV7-8	TRBJ2-3	TGTGCCAGCAGCTACCGCCGGGACAGGGGCGACTTCCTCACAGATACGCAGTATTTT	CASSYRRDRGDFLTDTQYF
NA	NA	TRBV30	TRBJ2-3	TGTGCCTGGAGTGACAACGTAGATACGCAGTATTTT	CAWSDNVDTQYF
TRBD1	NA	TRBV30	TRBJ1-4	TGTGCCTGGAGTAGACAGGGATCTAATGAAAAACTGTTTTTT	CAWSRQGSNEKLFF
TRBD1	NA	TRBV29-1	TRBJ1-6	TGCAGCGCCGGTCAGGGGGTAGGTTCACCCCTCCACTTT	CSAGQGVGSPLHF
TRBD2	NA	TRBV10-2	TRBJ2-1	TGCGCCAGCAGTGATAGCGGGACCTACAATGAGCAGTTCTTC	CASSDSGTYNEQFF
NA	NA	TRBV20-1	TRBJ1-4	TGCAGTGCTAGTACGGGGTATGAAAAACTGTTTTTT	CSASTGYEKLFF
NA	once	TRBV28	TRBJ2-3	TGTGCCAGCAGTTCGGGACCTATTGGCACAGATACGCAGTATTTT	CASSSGPIGTDTQYF
TRBD1	NA	TRBV18	TRBJ1-2	TGTGCCAGCTCACCCCCGGGACAGAACTATGGCTACACCTTC	CASSPPGQNYGYTF
NA	NA	TRBV18	TRBJ1-5	TGTGCCAGCTCACTCCAGAGGAGCAATCAGCCCCAGCATTTT	CASSLQRSNQPQHF
TRBD1	NA	TRBV19	TRBJ1-5	TGTGCCAGTAGCGACAGCGACAGGGGGCAGCAGCCCCAGCATTTT	CASSDSDRGQQPQHF
TRBD2	NA	TRBV6-4	TRBJ2-1	TGTGCCAGCAGTGAATCAGGACTAGACGCCTACAATGAGCAGTTCTTC	CASSESGLDAYNEQFF
TRBD1	NA	TRBV5-1	TRBJ2-2	TGCGCCAGCAGCCCAACAGCCGGGACAGGGACCGGGGAGCTGTTTTTT	CASSPTAGTGTGELFF
NA	NA	TRBV20-1	TRBJ1-1	TGCAGTGCTACCTTCGGGGTTGAGGCTTTCTTT	CSATFGVEAFF
NA	NA	TRBV6-1	TRBJ1-5	TGTGCCAGCAGTGAAGTTCTTGGGGGCGGTCAGCCCCAGCATTTT	CASSEVLGGGQPQHF
TRBD1	NA	TRBV10-2	TRBJ1-2	TGCGCCAGCAGTGAGTCGGGGACAGAGTTAAACTATGGCTACACCTTC	CASSESGTELNYGYTF
NA	NA	TRBV28	TRBJ1-5	TGTGCCAGCAGTTTAAAAGCAGGTAGCAATCAGCCCCAGCATTTT	CASSLKAGSNQPQHF
TRBD1	NA	TRBV9	TRBJ2-1	TGTGCCAGCAGGCCCGGGACAGGGGGCTGGAATGAGCAGTTCTTC	CASRPGTGGWNEQFF
NA	NA	TRBV7-2	TRBJ2-2	TGTGCCAGCAGCTTACAGGGGAGGGCCGGGGAGCTGTTTTTT	CASSLQGRAGELFF
NA	NA	TRBV30	TRBJ2-7	TGTGCCCTAAAAGGCGGGTACACTCTATACGAGCAGTACTTC	CALKGGYTLYEQYF